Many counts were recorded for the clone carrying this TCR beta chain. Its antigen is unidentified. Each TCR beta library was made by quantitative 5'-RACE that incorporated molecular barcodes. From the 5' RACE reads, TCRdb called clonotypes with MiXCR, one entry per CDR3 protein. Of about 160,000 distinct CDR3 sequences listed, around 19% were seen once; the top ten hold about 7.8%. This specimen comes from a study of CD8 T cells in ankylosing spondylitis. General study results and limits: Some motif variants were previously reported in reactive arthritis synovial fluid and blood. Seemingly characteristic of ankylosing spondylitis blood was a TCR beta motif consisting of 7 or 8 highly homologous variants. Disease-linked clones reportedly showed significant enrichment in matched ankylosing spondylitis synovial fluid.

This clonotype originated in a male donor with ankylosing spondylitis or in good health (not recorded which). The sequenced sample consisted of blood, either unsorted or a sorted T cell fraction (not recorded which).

The CDR3 reads CASSHRTGDEAFF. CDR3 nucleotide sequence: TGTGCCAGCAGTCACCGGACAGGGGATGAAGCTTTCTTT. V gene TRBV28 combines with J gene TRBJ1-1; 9 nucleotides agree with TRBD1. CDR1 MDHEN and CDR2 SYDVKM come from the germline V gene. This CDR3 is built from 13 residues. J gave up 7 bases and V 5 bases, and 5 bases lay outside the gene matches.